A selection of T cell receptor beta chains follows, all from one sample in a study of cytomegalovirus exposure and HLA in healthy donors. TCRdb's table, derived via immunoSEQ multiplex PCR, lists solely in-frame clones and lacks some. In the table there are around 100,000 clones, 70% to 80% of which are singletons. The specimen sequenced was PBMCs. These receptors came from a female donor in good health and CMV-seropositive. CDR3s include the opening cysteine and the closing phenylalanine or tryptophan. D genes are given only for firm matches. Clone size is not always given. Where it is, it says once, few, many or a class for expanded clones.

TRBD1 TRBJ1-5 . 15 TRBV5-6 TGTGCCAGCAGTTCGGACAGGGAGGAGGGTCAGCCCCAGCATTTT CASSSDREEGQPQHF
. TRBJ2-7 . 11 TRBV20-1 TGCAGTGTGCCTGGTCCGAGGGAGCAGTACTTC CSVPGPREQYF
. TRBJ2-1 . 14 TRBV6-1 TGTGCCAGTAGGGGGCTAGCGAGCTACAATGAGCAGTTCTTC CASRGLASYNEQFF
. TRBJ1-2 . 13 TRBV6-5 TGTGCCAGCAGAGAAACAGGGAACTATGGCTACACCTTC CASRETGNYGYTF
. TRBJ1-1 . 11 TRBV6-5 TGTGCCAGCAGGGGCGCCACTGAAGCTTTCTTT CASRGATEAFF
TRBD1 TRBJ1-1 . 15 TRBV6-1 TGTGCCAGCAGTGAGGTAGGGTGGGACAGCACTGAAGCTTTCTTT CASSEVGWDSTEAFF
TRBD2 TRBJ2-1 once 18 TRBV9 TGTGCCAGCAGCCCCCAAAGCCGTACGGGACTAAGCTACAATGAGCAGTTCTTC CASSPQSRTGLSYNEQFF
. TRBJ1-1 . 13 TRBV7-8 TGTGCCAGCAGCTTAGGCGGAGGGGTACAAGCTTTCTTT CASSLGGGVQAFF
. TRBJ2-3 . 14 TRBV27 TGTGCCAGCAGTTTAACATTTAGCACAGATACGCAGTATTTT CASSLTFSTDTQYF
TRBD2 TRBJ2-7 . 16 TRBV7-9 TGTGCCAGCAGCCCCCCTCGACTAGCGGGTGGCTACGAGCAGTACTTC CASSPPRLAGGYEQYF
TRBD1 TRBJ1-4 . 17 TRBV4-2 TGTGCCAGCAGCCAAACGAGGGGGCGAGGTGCTAATGAAAAACTGTTTTTT CASSQTRGRGANEKLFF
. TRBJ1-1 . 13 TRBV27 TGTGCCAGCAGTTTACGGAGGAACACTGAAGCTTTCTTT CASSLRRNTEAFF
TRBD2 TRBJ2-3 once 14 TRBV12-5 TGTGCTAGTAGACTAGCTCTCGACACAGATACGCAGTATTTT CASRLALDTDTQYF
. TRBJ1-3 . 16 TRBV19 TGTGCCAGTAGTACAGGGGACACCTCACTCGGAAACACCATATATTTT CASSTGDTSLGNTIYF
TRBD1 TRBJ1-1 once 14 TRBV7-8 TGTGCCAGCAGCTCCGACAGGGGGGGGACTGAAGCTTTCTTT CASSSDRGGTEAFF
TRBD1 TRBJ2-7 . 14 TRBV27 TGTGCCAGCAGCCCGGGACAGGACCCCTACGAGCAGTACTTC CASSPGQDPYEQYF
. TRBJ2-5 . 14 TRBV15 TGTGCCACCAGCCGTGGGAGGGGGGAAGAGACCCAGTACTTC CATSRGRGEETQYF
. TRBJ1-1 . 14 TRBV7-9 TGTGCCAGCAGCTTAGCGGCGGCTCGCACTGAAGCTTTCTTT CASSLAAARTEAFF